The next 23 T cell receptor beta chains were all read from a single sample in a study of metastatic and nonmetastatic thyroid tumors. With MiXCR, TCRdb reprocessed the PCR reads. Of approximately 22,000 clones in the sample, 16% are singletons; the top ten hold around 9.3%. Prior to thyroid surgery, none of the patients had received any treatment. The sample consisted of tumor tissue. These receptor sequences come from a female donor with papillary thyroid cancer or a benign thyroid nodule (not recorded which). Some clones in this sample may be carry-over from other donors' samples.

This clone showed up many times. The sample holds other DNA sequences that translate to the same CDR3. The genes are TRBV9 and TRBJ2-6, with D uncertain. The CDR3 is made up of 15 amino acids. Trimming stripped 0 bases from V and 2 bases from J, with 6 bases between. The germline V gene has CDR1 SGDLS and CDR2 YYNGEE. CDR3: CASSVELAGANVLTF. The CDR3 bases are TGTGCCAGCAGCGTAGAATTGGCTGGGGCCAACGTCCTGACTTTC.

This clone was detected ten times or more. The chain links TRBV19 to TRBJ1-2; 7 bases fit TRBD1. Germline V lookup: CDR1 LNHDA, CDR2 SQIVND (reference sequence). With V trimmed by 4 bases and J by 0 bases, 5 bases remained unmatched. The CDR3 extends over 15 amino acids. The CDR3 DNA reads TGTGCCAGTAGTACCCGGACAGGAACTAACTATGGCTACACCTTC. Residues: CASSTRTGTNYGYTF.

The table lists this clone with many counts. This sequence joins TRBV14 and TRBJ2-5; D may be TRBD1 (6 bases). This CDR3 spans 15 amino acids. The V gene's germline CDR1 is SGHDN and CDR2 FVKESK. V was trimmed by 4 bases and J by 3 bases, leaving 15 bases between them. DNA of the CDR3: TGTGCCAGCAGCCCAACCCCCGACAGGAAAGAGACCCAGTACTTC. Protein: CASSPTPDRKETQYF.

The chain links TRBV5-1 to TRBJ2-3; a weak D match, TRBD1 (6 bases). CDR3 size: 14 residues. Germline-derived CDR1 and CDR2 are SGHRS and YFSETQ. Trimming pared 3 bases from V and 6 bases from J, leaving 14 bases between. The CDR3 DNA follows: TGCGCCAGCAGCTACGGGACACGGAGGGATACGCAGTATTTT. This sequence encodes CASSYGTRRDTQYF.

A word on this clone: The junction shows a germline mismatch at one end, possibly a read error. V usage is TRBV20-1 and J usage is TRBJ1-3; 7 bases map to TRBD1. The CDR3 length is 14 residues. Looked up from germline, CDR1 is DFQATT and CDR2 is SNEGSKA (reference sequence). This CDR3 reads CSALQGLAGNTTYF. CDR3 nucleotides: TGCAGTGCTCTACAGGGGTTGGCTGGAAACACCACATATTTT.

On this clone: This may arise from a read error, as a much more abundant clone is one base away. The CDR3 loop is CSSSGSAAASYEQYF. For the CDR3, the DNA is TGTTCCAGTAGCGGGAGTGCCGCAGCTTCCTACGAGCAGTACTTC. V is TRBV19 and J is TRBJ2-7, with TRBD2 matching over 9 bases. This CDR3 is built from 15 residues. Looked up from germline, CDR1 is LNHDA and CDR2 is SQIVND (reference sequence). The full variable domain, completed using reference TRBV19 and TRBJ2-7, is DGGITQSPKYLFRKEGQNVTLSCEQNLNHDAMYWYRQDPGQGLRLIYYSQIVNDFQKGDIAEGYSVSREKKESFPLTVTSAQKNPTAFYLCSSSGSAAASYEQYFGPGTRLTVT.

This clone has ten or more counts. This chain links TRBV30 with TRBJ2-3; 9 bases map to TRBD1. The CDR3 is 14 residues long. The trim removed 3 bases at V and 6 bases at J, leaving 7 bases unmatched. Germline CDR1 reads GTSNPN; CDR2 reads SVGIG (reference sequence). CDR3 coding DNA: TGTGCCTGGAGCGGCGGGACAGGGTACGATACGCAGTATTTT. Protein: CAWSGGTGYDTQYF.

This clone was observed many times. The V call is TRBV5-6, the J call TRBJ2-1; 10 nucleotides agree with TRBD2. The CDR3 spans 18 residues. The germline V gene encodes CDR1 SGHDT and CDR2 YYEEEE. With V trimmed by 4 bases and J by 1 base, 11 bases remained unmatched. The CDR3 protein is CASSPRLAGLGSYNEQFF. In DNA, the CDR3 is TGTGCCAGCAGCCCTCGACTAGCGGGTCTAGGATCCTACAATGAGCAGTTCTTC.

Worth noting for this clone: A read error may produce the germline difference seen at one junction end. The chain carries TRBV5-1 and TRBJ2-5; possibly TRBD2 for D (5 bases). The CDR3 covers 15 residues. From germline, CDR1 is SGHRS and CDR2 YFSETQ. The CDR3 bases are TGCTCCAGCAGCTTGGCGCCGGGAAACGAAGAGACCCAGTACTTC. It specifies CSSSLAPGNEETQYF.

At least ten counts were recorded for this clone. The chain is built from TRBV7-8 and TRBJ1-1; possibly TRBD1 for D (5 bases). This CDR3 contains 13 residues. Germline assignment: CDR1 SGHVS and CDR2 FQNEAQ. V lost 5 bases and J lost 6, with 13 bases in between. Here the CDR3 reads CASSNLGVSEAFF. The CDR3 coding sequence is TGTGCCAGCAGCAACCTGGGGGTCTCTGAAGCTTTCTTT.

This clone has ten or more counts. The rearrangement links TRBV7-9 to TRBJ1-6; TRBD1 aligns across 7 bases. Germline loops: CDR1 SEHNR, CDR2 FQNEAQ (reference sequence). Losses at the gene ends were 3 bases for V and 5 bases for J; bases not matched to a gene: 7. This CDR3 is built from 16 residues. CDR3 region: CASSLFVGTDNSPLHF. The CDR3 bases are TGTGCCAGCAGCTTGTTCGTAGGGACAGATAATTCACCCCTCCACTTT.

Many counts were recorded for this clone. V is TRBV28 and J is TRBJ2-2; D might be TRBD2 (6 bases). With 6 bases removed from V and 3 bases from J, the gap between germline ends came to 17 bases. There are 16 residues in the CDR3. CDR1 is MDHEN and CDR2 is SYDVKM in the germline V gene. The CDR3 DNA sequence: TGTGCCAGCAGAGAAACCCGGACTATTTACACCGGGGAGCTGTTTTTT. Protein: CASRETRTIYTGELFF.

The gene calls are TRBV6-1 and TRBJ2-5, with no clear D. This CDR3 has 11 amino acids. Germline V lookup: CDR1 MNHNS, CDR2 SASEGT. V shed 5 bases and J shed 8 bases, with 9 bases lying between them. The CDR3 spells CASSTWDTQYF. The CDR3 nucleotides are TGTGCCAGCAGTACCTGGGATACCCAGTACTTC.

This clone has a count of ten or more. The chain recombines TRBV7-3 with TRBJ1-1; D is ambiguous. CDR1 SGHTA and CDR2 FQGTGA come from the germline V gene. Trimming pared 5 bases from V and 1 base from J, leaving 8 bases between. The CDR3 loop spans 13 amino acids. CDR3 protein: CASSRTANTEAFF. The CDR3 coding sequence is TGTGCCAGCAGCCGTACAGCGAACACTGAAGCTTTCTTT.

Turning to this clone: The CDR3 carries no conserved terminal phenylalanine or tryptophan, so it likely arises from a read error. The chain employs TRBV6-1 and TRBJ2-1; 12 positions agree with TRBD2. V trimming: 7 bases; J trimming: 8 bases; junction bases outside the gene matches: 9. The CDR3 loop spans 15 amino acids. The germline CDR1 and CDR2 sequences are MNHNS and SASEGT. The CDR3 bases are TGTGCCAGCATCCCTAGCGGGAGGGTTAACGATGAGCAGTTCCTC. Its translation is CASIPSGRVNDEQFL.

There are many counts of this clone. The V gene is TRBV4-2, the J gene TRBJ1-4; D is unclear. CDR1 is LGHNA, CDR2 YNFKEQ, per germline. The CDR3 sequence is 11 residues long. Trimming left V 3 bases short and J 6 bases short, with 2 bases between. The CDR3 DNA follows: TGTGCCAGCAGCCATGATGAAAAACTGTTTTTT. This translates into CASSHDEKLFF.

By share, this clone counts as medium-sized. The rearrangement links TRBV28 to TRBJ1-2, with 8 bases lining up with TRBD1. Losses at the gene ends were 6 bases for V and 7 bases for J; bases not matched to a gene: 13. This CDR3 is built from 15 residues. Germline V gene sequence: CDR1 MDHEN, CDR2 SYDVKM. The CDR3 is CASRKTTGVVGGYTF. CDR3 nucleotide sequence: TGTGCCAGCAGGAAAACGACAGGGGTGGTGGGTGGCTACACCTTC.

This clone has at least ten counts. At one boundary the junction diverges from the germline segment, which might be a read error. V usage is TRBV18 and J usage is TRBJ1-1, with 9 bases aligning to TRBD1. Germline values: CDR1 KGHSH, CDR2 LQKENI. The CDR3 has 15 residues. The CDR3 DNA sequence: TGTGCCAGCTCACCAGGACAGGGGAGGGGGACTGAAGTTTTCTTT. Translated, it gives CASSPGQGRGTEVFF.

The CDR3 DNA reads TGTGCCAGCAGTATCGAGACATACGAGCAGTACTTC. Protein product: CASSIETYEQYF. V gene TRBV6-2 or TRBV6-3 combines with J gene TRBJ2-7, with unresolved D. This CDR3 has 12 residues. Germline CDR1 reads MNHEY; CDR2 reads SVGEGT. The V and J ends lost 5 bases and 4 bases respectively, with 9 bases between them.

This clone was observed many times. In nucleotides, the CDR3 is TGCAGTGCTAGAGGCCCAGTTAGGGGACAGGGGCCTCGAGGCTACACCTTC. Translation: CSARGPVRGQGPRGYTF. The chain combines TRBV20-1 with TRBJ1-2; 10 bases align to TRBD1. The CDR3 spans 17 residues. In germline, CDR1 is DFQATT, CDR2 SNEGSKA (reference sequence). J lost 8 bases, V lost 1 base, and 16 bases had no gene match.

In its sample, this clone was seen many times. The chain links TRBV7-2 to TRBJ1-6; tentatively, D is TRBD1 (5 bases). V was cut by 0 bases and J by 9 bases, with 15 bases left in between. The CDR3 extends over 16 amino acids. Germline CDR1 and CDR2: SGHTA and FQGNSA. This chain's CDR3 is CASSLAAEGMSSPLHF. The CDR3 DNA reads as TGTGCCAGCAGCTTAGCCGCGGAGGGGATGAGTTCACCCCTCCACTTT.

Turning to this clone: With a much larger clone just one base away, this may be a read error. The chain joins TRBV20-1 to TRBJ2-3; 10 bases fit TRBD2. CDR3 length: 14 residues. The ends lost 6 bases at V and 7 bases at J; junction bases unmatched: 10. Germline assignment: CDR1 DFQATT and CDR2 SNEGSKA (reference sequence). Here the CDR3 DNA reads TGCAGTGCATCGCCAAGCGGGGGGGCTCATACGCAGTATTTT. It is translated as CSASPSGGAHTQYF.

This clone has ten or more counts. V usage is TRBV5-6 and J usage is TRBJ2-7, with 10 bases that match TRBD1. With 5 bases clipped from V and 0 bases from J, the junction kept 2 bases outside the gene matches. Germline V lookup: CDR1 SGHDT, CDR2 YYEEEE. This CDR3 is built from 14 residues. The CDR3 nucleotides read TGTGCCAGCAGAGACAGGGGGCTCTCCTACGAGCAGTACTTC. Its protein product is CASRDRGLSYEQYF.